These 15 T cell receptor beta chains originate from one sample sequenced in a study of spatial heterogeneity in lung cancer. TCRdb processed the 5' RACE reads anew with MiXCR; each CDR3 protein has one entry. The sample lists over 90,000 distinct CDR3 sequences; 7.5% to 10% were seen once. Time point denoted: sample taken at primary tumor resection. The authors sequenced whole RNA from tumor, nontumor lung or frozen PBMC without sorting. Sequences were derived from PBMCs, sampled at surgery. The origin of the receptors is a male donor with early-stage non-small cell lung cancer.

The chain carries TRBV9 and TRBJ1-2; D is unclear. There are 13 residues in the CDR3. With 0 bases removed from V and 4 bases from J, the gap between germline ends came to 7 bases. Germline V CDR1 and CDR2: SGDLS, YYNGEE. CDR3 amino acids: CASSVGEGYGYTF. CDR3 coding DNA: TGTGCCAGCAGCGTAGGGGAGGGCTATGGCTACACCTTC.

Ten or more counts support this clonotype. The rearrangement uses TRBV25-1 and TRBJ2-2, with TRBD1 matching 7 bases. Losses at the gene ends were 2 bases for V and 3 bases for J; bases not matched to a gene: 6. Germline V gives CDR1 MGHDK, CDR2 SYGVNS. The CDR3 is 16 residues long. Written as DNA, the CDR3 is TGTGCCAGCAGTGAACCCGGGACAGCCCACACCGGGGAGCTGTTTTTT. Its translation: CASSEPGTAHTGELFF.

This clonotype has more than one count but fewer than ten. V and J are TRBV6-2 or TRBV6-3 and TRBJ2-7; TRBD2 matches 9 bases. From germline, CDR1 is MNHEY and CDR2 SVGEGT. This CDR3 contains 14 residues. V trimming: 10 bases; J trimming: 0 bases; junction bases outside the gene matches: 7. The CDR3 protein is CATRTSGSSYEQYF. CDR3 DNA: TGTGCCACCCGAACTAGCGGGTCCTCCTACGAGCAGTACTTC.

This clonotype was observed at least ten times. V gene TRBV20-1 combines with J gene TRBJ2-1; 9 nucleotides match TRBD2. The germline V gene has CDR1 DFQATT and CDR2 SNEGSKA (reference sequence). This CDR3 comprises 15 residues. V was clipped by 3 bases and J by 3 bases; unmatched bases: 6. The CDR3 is CSASSLAGIYNEQFF. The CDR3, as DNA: TGCAGTGCTAGCTCCCTAGCGGGGATCTACAATGAGCAGTTCTTC.

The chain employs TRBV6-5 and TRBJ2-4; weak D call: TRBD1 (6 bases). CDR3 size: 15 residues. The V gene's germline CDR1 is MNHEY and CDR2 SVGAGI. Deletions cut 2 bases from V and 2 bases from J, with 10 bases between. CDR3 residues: CASSYRTATKNIQYF. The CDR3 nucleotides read TGTGCCAGCAGTTACCGGACAGCTACCAAAAACATTCAGTACTTC.

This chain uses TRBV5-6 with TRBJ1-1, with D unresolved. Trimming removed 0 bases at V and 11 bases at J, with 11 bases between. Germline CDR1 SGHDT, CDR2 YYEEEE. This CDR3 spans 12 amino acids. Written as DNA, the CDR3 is TGTGCCAGCAGCTTGGAGGGCCGGGCCGCTTTCTTT. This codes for CASSLEGRAAFF. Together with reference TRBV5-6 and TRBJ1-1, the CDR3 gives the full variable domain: DAGVTQSPTHLIKTRGQQVTLRCSPKSGHDTVSWYQQALGQGPQFIFQYYEEEERQRGNFPDRFSGHQFPNYSSELNVNALLLGDSALYLCASSLEGRAAFFGQGTRLTVV.

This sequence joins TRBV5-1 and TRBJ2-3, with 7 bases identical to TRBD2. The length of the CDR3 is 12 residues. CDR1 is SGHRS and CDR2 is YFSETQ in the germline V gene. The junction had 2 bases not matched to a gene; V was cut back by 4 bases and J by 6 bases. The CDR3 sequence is CASSALADTQYF. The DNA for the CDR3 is TGCGCCAGCAGCGCACTAGCGGATACGCAGTATTTT.

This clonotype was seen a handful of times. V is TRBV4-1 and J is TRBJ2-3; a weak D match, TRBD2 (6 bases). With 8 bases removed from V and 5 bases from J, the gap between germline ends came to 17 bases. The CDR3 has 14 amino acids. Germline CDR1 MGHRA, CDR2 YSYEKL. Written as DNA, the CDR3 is TGCGCCAGCGCTCGGCTGGAGGGGATAGATACGCAGTATTTT. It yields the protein CASARLEGIDTQYF.

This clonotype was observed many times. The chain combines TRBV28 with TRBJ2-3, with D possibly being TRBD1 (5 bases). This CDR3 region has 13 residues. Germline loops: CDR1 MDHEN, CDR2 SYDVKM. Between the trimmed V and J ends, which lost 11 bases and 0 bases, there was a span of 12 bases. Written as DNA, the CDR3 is TGTGCCGCCAGGGCGCAAAGCACAGATACGCAGTATTTT. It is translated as CAARAQSTDTQYF.

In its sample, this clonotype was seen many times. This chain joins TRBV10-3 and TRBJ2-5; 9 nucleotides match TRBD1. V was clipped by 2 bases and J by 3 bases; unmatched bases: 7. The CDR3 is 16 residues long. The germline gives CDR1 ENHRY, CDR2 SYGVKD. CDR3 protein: CAISERGQGGKETQYF. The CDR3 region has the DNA TGTGCCATCAGTGAGAGGGGACAGGGTGGTAAAGAGACCCAGTACTTC.

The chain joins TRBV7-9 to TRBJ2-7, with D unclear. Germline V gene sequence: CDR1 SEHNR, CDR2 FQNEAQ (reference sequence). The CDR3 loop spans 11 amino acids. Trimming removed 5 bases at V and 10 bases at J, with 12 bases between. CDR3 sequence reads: CASSLGTEQYF. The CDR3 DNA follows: TGTGCCAGCAGCCTCGGTACCGAACAGTACTTC.

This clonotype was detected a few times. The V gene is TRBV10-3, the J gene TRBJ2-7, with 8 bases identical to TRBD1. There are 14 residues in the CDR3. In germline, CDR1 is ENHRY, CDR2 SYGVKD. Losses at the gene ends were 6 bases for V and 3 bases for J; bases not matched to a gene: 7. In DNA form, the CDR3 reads TGTGCCATCAGAAGGGGACAGGAAAGCTACGAGCAGTACTTC. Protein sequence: CAIRRGQESYEQYF.

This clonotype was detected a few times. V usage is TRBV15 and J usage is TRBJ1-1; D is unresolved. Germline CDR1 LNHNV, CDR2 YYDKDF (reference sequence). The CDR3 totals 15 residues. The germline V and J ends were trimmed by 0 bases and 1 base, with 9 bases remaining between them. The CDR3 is CATSRDRLGNTEAFF. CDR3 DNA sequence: TGTGCCACCAGCAGAGATCGGCTGGGGAACACTGAAGCTTTCTTT.

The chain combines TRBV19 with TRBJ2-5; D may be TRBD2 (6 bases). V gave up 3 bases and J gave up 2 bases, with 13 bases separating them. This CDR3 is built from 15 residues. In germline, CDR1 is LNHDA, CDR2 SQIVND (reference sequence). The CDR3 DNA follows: TGTGCCAGTAGTATGGGGAGGCGACAGCAAGAGACCCAGTACTTC. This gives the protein CASSMGRRQQETQYF.

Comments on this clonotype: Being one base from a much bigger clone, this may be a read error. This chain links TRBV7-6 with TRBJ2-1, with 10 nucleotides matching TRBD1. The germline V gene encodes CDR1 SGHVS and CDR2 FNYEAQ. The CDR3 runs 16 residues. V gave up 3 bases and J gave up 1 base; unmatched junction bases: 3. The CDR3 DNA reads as TGTGCCAGCAGCTTCCGACAGGGGGCGTCCTACAATGAGCAGTTCTTC. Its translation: CASSFRQGASYNEQFF. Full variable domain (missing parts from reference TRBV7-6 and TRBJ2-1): GAGVSQSPRYKVTKRGQDVALRCDPISGHVSLYWYRQALGQGPEFLTYFNYEAQQDKSGLPNDRFSAERPEGSISTLTIQRTEQRDSAMYRCASSFRQGASYNEQFFGPGTRLTVL.